The 5 T cell receptor beta chains below were found in one sample sequenced in a study of shared clonotypes between healthy human individuals. Generated by immunoSEQ multiplex PCR, the TCRdb table keeps only in-frame clones and is missing some. The table includes over a million clones, roughly 74% detected once. Material: memory CD4+ T cells from PBMCs. Indicated subset: CD45RA-negative fraction. These TCRs come from a man aged 18-30 years in good health. Some clones in this sample may be carry-over from other donors' samples.

The V and J genes are TRBV7-3 and TRBJ2-3; possibly TRBD1 for D (5 bases). The CDR3 contains 15 residues. The germline V and J ends were trimmed by 5 bases and 0 bases, with 12 bases remaining between them. Germline CDR1 reads SGHTA; CDR2 reads FQGTGA. CDR3 loop: CASSLGLPSTDTQYF. The CDR3 bases are TGTGCCAGCAGCCTGGGGCTCCCTAGCACAGATACGCAGTATTTT.

Remarks on this clone: Other DNA sequences in this sample translate to the same CDR3. The rearrangement links TRBV7-9 to TRBJ2-6; 10 bases match TRBD1. The ends lost 5 bases at V and 1 base at J; junction bases unmatched: 5. Looked up from germline, CDR1 is SEHNR and CDR2 is FQNEAQ (reference sequence). There are 17 residues in the CDR3. The CDR3 loop reads CASSPGQGRSGANVLTF. The CDR3 DNA reads as TGTGCCAGCAGCCCGGGACAGGGGCGATCTGGGGCCAACGTCCTGACTTTC.

This clone was observed once. The chain has TRBV28 and TRBJ1-2, with D perhaps TRBD1 (5 bases). The CDR3 extends over 17 amino acids. V was shortened by 5 bases and J by 12 bases, with 31 bases between the two germline ends. CDR1 is MDHEN and CDR2 is SYDVKM in the germline V gene. For the CDR3, the DNA is TGTGCCAGCAGTCTAATTGGCGGGAATGGGGCAGGAGGCGGTCACACCTTC. Translated, it gives CASSLIGGNGAGGGHTF.

This clone turned up a few times. This chain joins TRBV30 and TRBJ2-5; maybe TRBD2 (5 bases). The CDR3 has 14 residues. With 1 base removed from V and 7 bases from J, the gap between germline ends came to 16 bases. Germline loops: CDR1 GTSNPN, CDR2 SVGIG (reference sequence). The CDR3 nucleotides read TGTGCCTGGAGTGCAAATCCTGCGGCGGGGACCCAGTACTTC. This sequence encodes CAWSANPAAGTQYF.

The chain combines TRBV7-2 with TRBJ2-2; TRBD1 matches 8 bases. The CDR3 sequence is 16 residues long. J was trimmed by 0 bases and V by 5 bases; bases with no gene match: 5. CDR1 SGHTA and CDR2 FQGNSA come from the germline V gene. The CDR3 DNA is TGTGCCAGCAGCCCGCAGGGGGCCCCGAACACCGGGGAGCTGTTTTTT. Its translation is CASSPQGAPNTGELFF.